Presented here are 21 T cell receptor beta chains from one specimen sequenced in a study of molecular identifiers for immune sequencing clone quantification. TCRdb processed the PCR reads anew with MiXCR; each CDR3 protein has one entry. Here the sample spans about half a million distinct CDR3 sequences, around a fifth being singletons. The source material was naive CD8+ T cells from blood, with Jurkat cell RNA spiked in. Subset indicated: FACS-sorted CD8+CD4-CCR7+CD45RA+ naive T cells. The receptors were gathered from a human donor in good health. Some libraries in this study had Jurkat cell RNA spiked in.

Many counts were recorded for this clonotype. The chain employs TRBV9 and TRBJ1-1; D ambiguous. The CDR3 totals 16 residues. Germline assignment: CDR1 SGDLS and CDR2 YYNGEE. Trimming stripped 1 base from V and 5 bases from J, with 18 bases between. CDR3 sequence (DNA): TGTGCCAGCAGCGTATTCCCCGGAGAGATGTCGACTGAAGCTTTCTTT. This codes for CASSVFPGEMSTEAFF.

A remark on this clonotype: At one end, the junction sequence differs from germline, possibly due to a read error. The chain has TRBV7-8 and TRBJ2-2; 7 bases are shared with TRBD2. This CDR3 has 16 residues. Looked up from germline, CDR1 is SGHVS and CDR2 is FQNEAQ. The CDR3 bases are TGTGCCAGCAGCCGCTTACTAGCGAGAAACACCGGGGAGCCGTTTTTT. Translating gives CASSRLLARNTGEPFF.

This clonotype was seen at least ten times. The CDR3 sequence is CASSLWTGHTEAFF. The CDR3 nucleotides are TGTGCCAGCAGCTTATGGACAGGGCACACTGAAGCTTTCTTT. The chain couples TRBV11-2 to TRBJ1-1; 8 bases line up with TRBD1. The V gene's germline CDR1 is SGHAT and CDR2 FQNNGV. This CDR3 is 14 amino acids long. V shed 2 bases and J 3 bases; nucleotides not matched to a gene: 2.

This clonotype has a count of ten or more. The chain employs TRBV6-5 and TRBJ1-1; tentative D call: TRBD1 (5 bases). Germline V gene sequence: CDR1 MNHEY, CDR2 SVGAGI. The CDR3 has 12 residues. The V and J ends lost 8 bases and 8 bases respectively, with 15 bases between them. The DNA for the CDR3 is TGTGCCAGCGGTGGGGGGTGGTTGGAAGCTTTCTTT. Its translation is CASGGGWLEAFF.

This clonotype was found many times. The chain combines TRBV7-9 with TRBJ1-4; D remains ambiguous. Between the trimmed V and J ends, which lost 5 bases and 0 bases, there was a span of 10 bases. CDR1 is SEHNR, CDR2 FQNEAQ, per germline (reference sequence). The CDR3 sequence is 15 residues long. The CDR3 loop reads CASSPPVATNEKLFF. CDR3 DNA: TGTGCCAGCAGCCCCCCAGTTGCAACTAATGAAAAACTGTTTTTT.

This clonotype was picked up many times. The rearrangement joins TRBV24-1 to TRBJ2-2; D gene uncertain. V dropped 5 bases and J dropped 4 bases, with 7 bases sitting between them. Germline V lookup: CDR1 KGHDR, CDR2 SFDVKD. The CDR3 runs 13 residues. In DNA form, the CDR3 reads TGTGCCACCAGTGCCGGTTCCACCGGGGAGCTGTTTTTT. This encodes CATSAGSTGELFF.

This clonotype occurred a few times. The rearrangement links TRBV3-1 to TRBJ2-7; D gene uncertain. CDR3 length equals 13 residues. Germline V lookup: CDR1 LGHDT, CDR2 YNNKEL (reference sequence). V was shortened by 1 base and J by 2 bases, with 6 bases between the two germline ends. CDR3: CASSQVIAYEQYF. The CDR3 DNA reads TGTGCCAGCAGCCAAGTTATAGCCTACGAGCAGTACTTC.

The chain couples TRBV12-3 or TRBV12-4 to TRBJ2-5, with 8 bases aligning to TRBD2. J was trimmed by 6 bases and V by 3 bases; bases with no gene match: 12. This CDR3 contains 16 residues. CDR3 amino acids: CASSFRGGHPRQTQYF. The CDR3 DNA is TGTGCCAGCAGTTTCCGGGGGGGACACCCGAGGCAGACCCAGTACTTC.

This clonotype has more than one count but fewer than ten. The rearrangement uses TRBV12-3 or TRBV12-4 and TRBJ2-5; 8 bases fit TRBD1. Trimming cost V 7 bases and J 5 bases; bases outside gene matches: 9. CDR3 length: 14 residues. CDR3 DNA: TGTGCCAGCACCACCAGGGGGCGTGAGGAGACCCAGTACTTC. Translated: CASTTRGREETQYF.

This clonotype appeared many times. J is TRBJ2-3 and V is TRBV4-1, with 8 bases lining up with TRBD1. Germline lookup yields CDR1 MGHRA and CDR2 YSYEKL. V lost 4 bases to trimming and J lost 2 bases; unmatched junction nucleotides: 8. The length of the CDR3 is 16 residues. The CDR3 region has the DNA TGCGCCAGCAGCCCGTCGACAGGGGAGACCACAGATACGCAGTATTTT. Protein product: CASSPSTGETTDTQYF.

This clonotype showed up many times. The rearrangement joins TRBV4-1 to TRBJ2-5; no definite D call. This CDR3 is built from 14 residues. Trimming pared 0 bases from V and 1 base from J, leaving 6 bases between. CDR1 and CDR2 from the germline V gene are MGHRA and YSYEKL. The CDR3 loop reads CASSQEWSQETQYF. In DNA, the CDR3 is TGCGCCAGCAGCCAAGAATGGAGCCAAGAGACCCAGTACTTC.

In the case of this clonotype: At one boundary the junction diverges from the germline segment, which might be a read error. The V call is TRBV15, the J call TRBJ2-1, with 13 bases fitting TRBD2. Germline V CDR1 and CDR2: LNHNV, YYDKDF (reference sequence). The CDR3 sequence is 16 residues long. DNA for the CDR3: TGTGCCACCAGCACGACTAGCGGGAGGTCCTACAATGAGCAGTCCTTC. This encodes CATSTTSGRSYNEQSF.

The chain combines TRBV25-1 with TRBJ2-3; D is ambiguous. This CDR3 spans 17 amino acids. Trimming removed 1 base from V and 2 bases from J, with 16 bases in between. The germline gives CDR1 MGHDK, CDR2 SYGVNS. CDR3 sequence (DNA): TGTGCCAGCAGTGAATTGGGTCAGCTCCCCTACACAGATACGCAGTATTTT. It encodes CASSELGQLPYTDTQYF.

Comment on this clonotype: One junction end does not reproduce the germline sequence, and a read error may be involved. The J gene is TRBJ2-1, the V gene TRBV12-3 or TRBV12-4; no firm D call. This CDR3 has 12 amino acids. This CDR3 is CASSLVLNGQFF. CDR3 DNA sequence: TGTGCCAGCAGTTTAGTACTTAATGGGCAGTTCTTC.

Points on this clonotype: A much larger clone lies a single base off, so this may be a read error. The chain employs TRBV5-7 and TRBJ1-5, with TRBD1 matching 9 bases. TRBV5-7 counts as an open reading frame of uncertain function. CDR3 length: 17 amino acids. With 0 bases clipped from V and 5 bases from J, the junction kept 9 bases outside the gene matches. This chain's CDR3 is CASSLARRDRAYQPQHF. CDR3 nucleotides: TGTGCCAGCAGCTTGGCTCGCCGGGACAGGGCGTATCAGCCCCAGCATTTT.

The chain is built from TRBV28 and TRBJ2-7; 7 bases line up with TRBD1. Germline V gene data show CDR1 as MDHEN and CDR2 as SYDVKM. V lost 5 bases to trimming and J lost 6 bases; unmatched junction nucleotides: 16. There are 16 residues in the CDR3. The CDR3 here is CASSPRGTQITSEQYF. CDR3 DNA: TGTGCCAGCAGTCCCAGGGGGACACAAATAACCAGCGAGCAGTACTTC.

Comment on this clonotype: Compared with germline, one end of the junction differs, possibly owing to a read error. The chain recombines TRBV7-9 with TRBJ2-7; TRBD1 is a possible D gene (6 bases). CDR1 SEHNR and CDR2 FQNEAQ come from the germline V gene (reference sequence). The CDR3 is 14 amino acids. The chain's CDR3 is CASSPDRESYGQYF. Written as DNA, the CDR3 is TGTGCCAGCAGCCCGGACAGAGAATCCTACGGGCAGTATTTC.

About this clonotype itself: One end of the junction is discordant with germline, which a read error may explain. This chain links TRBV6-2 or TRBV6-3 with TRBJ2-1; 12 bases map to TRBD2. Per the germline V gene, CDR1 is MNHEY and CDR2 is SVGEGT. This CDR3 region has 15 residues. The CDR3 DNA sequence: TGTGCCAGCAGTGAGACTAGCGGGGGTAACAATGAGCTGTTCTTC. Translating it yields CASSETSGGNNELFF.

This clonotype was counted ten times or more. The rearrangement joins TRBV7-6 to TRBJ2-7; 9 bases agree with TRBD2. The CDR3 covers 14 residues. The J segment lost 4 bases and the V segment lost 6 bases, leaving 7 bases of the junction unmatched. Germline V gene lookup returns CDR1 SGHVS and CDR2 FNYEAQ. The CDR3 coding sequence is TGTGCCAGCAGTTGGGGGACTAGCCGGTACGAGCAGTACTTC. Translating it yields CASSWGTSRYEQYF.

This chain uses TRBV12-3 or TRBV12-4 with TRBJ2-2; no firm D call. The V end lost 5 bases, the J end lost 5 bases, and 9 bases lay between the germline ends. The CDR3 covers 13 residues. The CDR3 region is CASSHPPTGELFF. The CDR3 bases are TGTGCCAGCAGTCACCCACCGACCGGGGAGCTGTTTTTT.

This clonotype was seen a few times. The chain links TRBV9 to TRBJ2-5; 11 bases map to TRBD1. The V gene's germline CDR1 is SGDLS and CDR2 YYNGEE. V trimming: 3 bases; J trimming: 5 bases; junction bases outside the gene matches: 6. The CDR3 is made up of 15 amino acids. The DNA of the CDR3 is TGTGCCAGCAGCGCCACGGGACAGGGGGTTGAGACCCAGTACTTC. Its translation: CASSATGQGVETQYF.